The rows below give T cell receptor beta chains drawn from one sample of a study of identical twins. TCRdb processed the 5' RACE reads anew with MiXCR; each CDR3 protein has one entry. Of some 320,000 distinct CDR3 sequences in the sample, 10% to 15% are singletons; the top ten hold more than 6%. The sample was also linked to a second study, of yellow fever vaccine responses in identical twins.

Sequenced input: CD8+ T cells sorted from blood. The receptor set was obtained from a woman under 30 in good health. Both conserved end residues are part of each CDR3. Each record gives: J gene, D gene, CDR3 length, V gene, clone size, CDR3 DNA, CDR3 protein. The D gene is left open where the match is weak. Some rows have no size entry. The others give once, few or many, or a class for an expanded clone.

TRBJ2-2 | NA | 17 | TRBV6-5 | few | TGTGCCAGCAGTTACTCGTTCTTGCGGACGAACACCGGGGAGCTGTTTTTT | CASSYSFLRTNTGELFF
TRBJ2-7 | NA | 15 | TRBV12-3/TRBV12-4 | NA | TGTGCCAGCAGTTTAGGACAGTATGTCTCCTACGAGCAGTACTTC | CASSLGQYVSYEQYF
TRBJ2-5 | NA | 14 | TRBV11-2 | few | TGTGCCAGCAGCTTAGTGGGGCAGGAAGAGACCCAGTACTTC | CASSLVGQEETQYF
TRBJ2-5 | NA | 13 | TRBV10-3 | many | TGTGCCATCAGTGACTACAGGGCGGAGACCCAGTACTTC | CAISDYRAETQYF
TRBJ2-3 | TRBD2 | 16 | TRBV20-1 | NA | TGCAGTGCTAGAGGGGGACTAGCGGTCCCACGAGATACGCAGTATTTT | CSARGGLAVPRDTQYF
TRBJ1-2 | NA | 13 | TRBV24-1 | few | TGTGCCACCAGTGACCCGGGCACTTATGGCTACACCTTC | CATSDPGTYGYTF
TRBJ1-2 | NA | 11 | TRBV7-9 | many | TGTGCCAGCAGCCCCGACAGAGGCTACACCTTC | CASSPDRGYTF
TRBJ2-6 | NA | 13 | TRBV10-3 | few | TGTGCCATCAGTGACTCTGGGGCCAACGTCCTGACTTTC | CAISDSGANVLTF
TRBJ1-2 | TRBD1 | 14 | TRBV7-2 | few | TGTGCCAGCAGCACGGGGACAGCCTACTATGGCTACACCTTC | CASSTGTAYYGYTF
TRBJ2-2 | TRBD2 | 16 | TRBV10-2 | few | TGCGCCAGCTCTAGCGGGGGCTTAGGGAACACCGGGGAGCTGTTTTTT | CASSSGGLGNTGELFF
TRBJ2-3 | TRBD2 | 15 | TRBV9 | NA | TGTGCCAGCTCCAAACTGGGACTAGGCACAGATACGCAGTATTTT | CASSKLGLGTDTQYF
TRBJ2-5 | TRBD2 | 17 | TRBV20-1 | NA | TGCAGTGCTAGAGGGTTACTAGCGGGGGGAGATGTAGAGACCCAGTACTTC | CSARGLLAGGDVETQYF
TRBJ2-3 | TRBD1 | 16 | TRBV6-5 | few | TGTGCCAGCAGTAACCGAGGGGGCGGCCATCCAGATACGCAGTATTTT | CASSNRGGGHPDTQYF
TRBJ1-1 | NA | 14 | TRBV7-2 | many | TGTGCCAGCAGCCTCGGGACCTGGAACACTGAAGCTTTCTTT | CASSLGTWNTEAFF
TRBJ2-2 | NA | 15 | TRBV27 | NA | TGTGCCAGCAGTTTAGTGAGGGGATCCACCGGGGAGCTGTTTTTT | CASSLVRGSTGELFF
TRBJ2-5 | NA | 15 | TRBV6-1 | NA | TGTGCCAGCAGTGATTCTGGGGGGCACGGAGAGACCCAGTACTTC | CASSDSGGHGETQYF
TRBJ2-7 | NA | 15 | TRBV4-1 | NA | TGCGCCAGCAGTCCACCGGGACGGCAATCCTACGAGCAGTACTTC | CASSPPGRQSYEQYF
TRBJ1-1 | NA | 15 | TRBV15 | many | TGTGCCACCAGCAGAGCAAAGACAGGGAACACTGAAGCTTTCTTT | CATSRAKTGNTEAFF
TRBJ2-1 | NA | 12 | TRBV7-9 | NA | TGTGCCGACCAGGGGAAGTACAATGAGCAGTTCTTC | CADQGKYNEQFF
TRBJ2-1 | TRBD2 | 16 | TRBV28 | NA | TGTGCCAGCAGTACCAAACTAGCGGGAGGACAACCCGGGCAGTTCTTC | CASSTKLAGGQPGQFF
TRBJ2-3 | NA | 16 | TRBV4-1 | few | TGCGCCAGCAGCCAAGTTCTCAGGGGAGCAACAGATACGCAGTATTTT | CASSQVLRGATDTQYF
TRBJ2-7 | NA | 15 | TRBV4-1 | few | TGCGCCAGCAGCCAAGAGCCGGGACTGGGCTACGAGCAGTACTTC | CASSQEPGLGYEQYF
TRBJ2-3 | TRBD1 | 16 | TRBV6-4 | NA | TGTGCCAGCAGTGAATCTTGGACAGGGAGTACAGATACGCAGTATTTT | CASSESWTGSTDTQYF
TRBJ1-2 | NA | 14 | TRBV7-9 | few | TGTGCCAGCAGCATTAGCCATGCGATCTATGGCTACACCTTC | CASSISHAIYGYTF
TRBJ1-2 | NA | 14 | TRBV27 | NA | TGTGCCAGCAGTTCGGACAGCTTAGCCTTGGGCTACACCTTC | CASSSDSLALGYTF
TRBJ2-2 | NA | 15 | TRBV2 | few | TGTGCCAGCACCGGGGGTACAGGGAACACCGGGGAGCTGTTTTTT | CASTGGTGNTGELFF
TRBJ2-1 | TRBD2 | 15 | TRBV5-1 | many | TGCGCCAGCAGCTTCCGGGACTACAGCTACAATGAGCAGTTCTTC | CASSFRDYSYNEQFF
TRBJ2-3 | NA | 16 | TRBV5-1 | few | TGCGCCAGCAGCCACCGAGAAGGGGAGGCGGCAGATACGCAGTATTTT | CASSHREGEAADTQYF
TRBJ2-6 | NA | 15 | TRBV20-1 | NA | TGCAGTGCTAAACCTTTGGAGCCTGGGGCCAACGTCCTGACTTTC | CSAKPLEPGANVLTF
TRBJ2-7 | NA | 14 | TRBV6-1 | few | TGTGCCAGCAGTGAATGGGCAGGGAACTACGAGCAGTACTTC | CASSEWAGNYEQYF
TRBJ2-5 | TRBD1 | 18 | TRBV28 | many | TGTGCCAGCAGTTTCTGGGTGTTGACAGGGGACAACCTAGAGACCCAGTACTTC | CASSFWVLTGDNLETQYF
TRBJ1-1 | TRBD1 | 17 | TRBV27 | NA | TGTGCCAGCAGTTTATTACCCCCGGGACAGGGGAGGACTGAAGCTTTCTTT | CASSLLPPGQGRTEAFF
TRBJ1-1 | NA | 14 | TRBV5-1 | NA | TGCGCCAGCAGCTCGGAAGGGAGTTTCACTGAAGCTTTCTTT | CASSSEGSFTEAFF
TRBJ2-4 | NA | 13 | TRBV27 | NA | TGTGCCAGCAGTTACTCGTCCAAAAACATTCAGTACTTC | CASSYSSKNIQYF
TRBJ2-3 | NA | 14 | TRBV7-8 | few | TGTGCCAGCAGCGGACAAAGAAGCACAGATACGCAGTATTTT | CASSGQRSTDTQYF
TRBJ2-5 | NA | 14 | TRBV4-1 | few | TGCGCCAGCAGCCCCCGACTACAAGTGGAGACCCAGTACTTC | CASSPRLQVETQYF
TRBJ2-1 | TRBD2 | 19 | TRBV9 | NA | TGTGCCAGCAGCGTTAGGCTAGCGGGAGGTCCATTACAATCGGATGAGCAGTTCTTC | CASSVRLAGGPLQSDEQFF
TRBJ1-2 | NA | 15 | TRBV19 | few | TGTGCCAGTAGTATCCAACAGGCCTCAAACTATGGCTACACCTTC | CASSIQQASNYGYTF
TRBJ1-5 | NA | 13 | TRBV6-1 | many | TGTGCCAGCAGTGCCAGTAGCAATCAGCCCCAGCATTTT | CASSASSNQPQHF
TRBJ2-5 | NA | 15 | TRBV7-9 | few | TGTGCCAGCAGCTTAGGCTGGCTAGATGGAGAGACCCAGTACTTC | CASSLGWLDGETQYF
TRBJ2-7 | NA | 14 | TRBV12-3/TRBV12-4 | few | TGTGCCAGCGCCACCGGGGGGCAGCCAGGCGAGCAGTACTTC | CASATGGQPGEQYF
TRBJ2-1 | TRBD2 | 14 | TRBV29-1 | NA | TGCAGCGTTGAAGCACTAGCGGGAGGGGATGAGCAGTTCTTC | CSVEALAGGDEQFF
TRBJ1-2 | NA | 14 | TRBV27 | few | TGTGCCAGCAGTTTGGTAAAGGGTAACTATGGCTACACCTTC | CASSLVKGNYGYTF
TRBJ2-7 | NA | 12 | TRBV4-2 | NA | TGTGCCAGCAGCCAGGGGGGCCCGGAGCAGTACTTC | CASSQGGPEQYF
TRBJ2-1 | NA | 12 | TRBV28 | NA | TGTGCCACGGGACGGGGATACAATGAGCAGTTCTTC | CATGRGYNEQFF
TRBJ2-7 | NA | 15 | TRBV12-5 | NA | TGTGCTAGTGGTTCCATTGCCCTACCGCGGGGATGGTTGTACTTC | CASGSIALPRGWLYF
TRBJ2-7 | NA | 12 | TRBV20-1 | NA | TGCAGTGCAGACACTGGAACTTTGGAGCAGTACTTC | CSADTGTLEQYF
TRBJ2-5 | TRBD2 | 14 | TRBV5-1 | few | TGCGCCAGCAGACTCCAGCGGGAGTCAGAGACCCAGTACTTC | CASRLQRESETQYF
TRBJ1-3 | TRBD1 | 18 | TRBV10-3 | NA | TGTGCCATCAAGGATGGCCGGGACAGGGGTAAGACTGGAAACACCATATATTTT | CAIKDGRDRGKTGNTIYF
TRBJ1-2 | NA | 15 | TRBV4-1 | NA | TGCGCCAGCAGCCAAGATGGCAGGGGTGTTGGGGGCTACACCTTC | CASSQDGRGVGGYTF
TRBJ2-7 | NA | 13 | TRBV29-1 | NA | TGCAGCGTTGATCAGGGAACAGGATCCGAGCAGTACTTC | CSVDQGTGSEQYF
TRBJ2-1 | TRBD2 | 16 | TRBV4-1 | NA | TGCGCCAGCAGCCAAGGGGGGACTAGCGGATACAATGAGCAGTTCTTC | CASSQGGTSGYNEQFF
TRBJ2-1 | TRBD2 | 18 | TRBV29-1 | few | TGCAGCGTTGGGGGCGCTAGCGGGAGGGTCCACTCCTACAATGAGCAGTTCTTC | CSVGGASGRVHSYNEQFF
TRBJ2-1 | NA | 15 | TRBV5-1 | few | TGCGCCAGCAGCCCTGGGGACCCAACCTACAATGAGCAGTTCTTC | CASSPGDPTYNEQFF